The 25 T cell receptor beta chains presented below share a single source sample, sequenced in a study of T cells expressing NK-cell markers. TCRdb reanalyzed the 5' RACE reads, giving one entry per CDR3 protein sequence and no DNA. The table lists about 550,000 distinct CDR3 sequences, with approximately 3.6% in the top ten. The sample was blood T cells: a sorted CD56 or NKG2C T cell subset, CD4+ or CD8+ T cells, or bulk PBMC T cells (not recorded which). The source of these receptors is a young man in good health.

The chain recombines TRBV29-1 with TRBJ2-6; checking the TCRdb D call of TRBD2 is not possible without DNA. The length of the CDR3 is 16 residues. The V gene's germline CDR1 is SQVTM and CDR2 ANQGSEA. The CDR3 protein is CSALGTRVAGANVLTF.

The chain carries TRBV7-6 and TRBJ2-7; the D gene TCRdb calls, TRBD2, cannot be checked with no DNA. The CDR3 is made up of 14 amino acids. CDR1 is SGHVS and CDR2 is FNYEAQ in the germline V gene. The CDR3 loop is CASSPGLAGVEQYF.

The chain joins TRBV12-3 or TRBV12-4 to TRBJ2-4; TCRdb gives TRBD1 as the D gene, but with no DNA this cannot be confirmed. The CDR3 length is 15 residues. CDR3 sequence: CASTSGGLFPNIQYF.

The chain is built from TRBV9 and TRBJ2-3; the D gene TCRdb calls, TRBD1, cannot be checked with no DNA. Germline CDR1 reads SGDLS; CDR2 reads YYNGEE. This CDR3 region has 18 residues. The chain's CDR3 is CASKATGSPFLSTDTQYF.

The chain links TRBV24-1 to TRBJ2-2. Looked up from germline, CDR1 is KGHDR and CDR2 is SFDVKD. The CDR3 contains 14 residues. The CDR3 region is CATRGTKGTGELFF.

This chain connects TRBV29-1 to TRBJ2-3; TCRdb selects TRBD2, and the lack of DNA leaves this call unchecked. Germline V gene lookup returns CDR1 SQVTM and CDR2 ANQGSEA. This CDR3 spans 15 amino acids. The CDR3 sequence: CSVESASQTTDTQYF.

The chain employs TRBV6-1 and TRBJ2-5; TCRdb calls TRBD1, which cannot be checked without DNA. Germline loops: CDR1 MNHNS, CDR2 SASEGT. This CDR3 spans 15 amino acids. CDR3 sequence: CASSERQGEQETQYF.

CDR3 residues: CASSLVGLQTQYF. V and J are TRBV5-1 and TRBJ2-5; TCRdb outputs TRBD2, but without DNA this stays unchecked. Germline-derived CDR1 and CDR2 are SGHRS and YFSETQ. The CDR3 is 13 residues long.

The chain combines TRBV5-1 with TRBJ1-2; absent DNA, TCRdb's TRBD1 call cannot be checked. The CDR3 has 16 residues. Germline values: CDR1 SGHRS, CDR2 YFSETQ. This CDR3 reads CASSSGRGSGRYGYTF.

The rearrangement uses TRBV4-3 and TRBJ2-7; TCRdb outputs TRBD2, but without DNA this stays unchecked. The CDR3 is made up of 18 amino acids. Germline V CDR1 and CDR2: LGHNA, YSLEER. The CDR3 reads CASSQDSWASGILYEQYF.

The chain uses TRBV27 and TRBJ2-4; TCRdb's assignment of TRBD1 cannot be checked, as there is no DNA. The length of the CDR3 is 16 residues. The germline V gene encodes CDR1 MNHEY and CDR2 SMNVEV (reference sequence). This CDR3 is CASSPLRDRGGNIQYF.

V and J are TRBV6-2 or TRBV6-3 and TRBJ2-5. The CDR3 has 14 amino acids. Germline assignment: CDR1 MNHEY and CDR2 SVGEGT. CDR3: CASSFLGVVETQYF.

V and J are TRBV5-1 and TRBJ2-3; TCRdb picks TRBD2, but there is no DNA to check that call. This CDR3 is built from 14 residues. In germline, CDR1 is SGHRS, CDR2 YFSETQ. CDR3 region: CATKRGLDTDTQYF.

The chain combines TRBV7-9 with TRBJ1-5. The CDR3 is made up of 17 amino acids. Germline loops: CDR1 SEHNR, CDR2 FQNEAQ (reference sequence). CDR3 sequence: CASSLARVGRPNQPQHF.

V and J are TRBV20-1 and TRBJ2-5. The CDR3 is made up of 13 amino acids. The germline gives CDR1 DFQATT, CDR2 SNEGSKA (reference sequence). The chain's CDR3 is CSADTEPSVTQYF.

The V and J genes are TRBV6-1 and TRBJ2-7; TCRdb reports TRBD2, a call that lacks DNA to check it against. Germline assignment: CDR1 MNHNS and CDR2 SASEGT. There are 16 residues in the CDR3. The CDR3 loop is CASTQAFGGSIAEQYF.

The chain joins TRBV20-1 to TRBJ2-1; TCRdb picks TRBD2, but there is no DNA to check that call. This CDR3 comprises 15 residues. CDR1 and CDR2 (germline): DFQATT, SNEGSKA (reference sequence). CDR3 in amino acids: CSARDLRERLNEQFF.

This chain uses TRBV6-2 or TRBV6-3 with TRBJ2-3; the D gene TCRdb calls, TRBD2, cannot be checked with no DNA. CDR3 size: 16 residues. The germline V gene has CDR1 MNHEY and CDR2 SVGEGT. This CDR3 reads CASSYSGLAGVDTQYF.

The gene calls are TRBV6-5 and TRBJ2-7. This CDR3 comprises 13 residues. CDR1 is MNHEY and CDR2 is SVGAGI in the germline V gene. CDR3 loop: CASRISQTYEQYF.

The V and J genes are TRBV14 and TRBJ1-2. Germline CDR1 reads SGHDN; CDR2 reads FVKESK. CDR3 length equals 12 residues. CDR3 amino acids: CASSQDGIGYTF.

This chain links TRBV10-3 with TRBJ2-3; the D gene TCRdb calls, TRBD2, cannot be checked with no DNA. CDR1 and CDR2 from the germline V gene are ENHRY and SYGVKD. The CDR3 sequence is 16 residues long. The CDR3 spells CAIGGLAGGPSDTQYF.

The chain links TRBV28 to TRBJ1-1; TCRdb calls TRBD1, which cannot be checked without DNA. The germline V gene encodes CDR1 MDHEN and CDR2 SYDVKM. The CDR3 has 17 residues. The CDR3 is CASSTSFRGPGNTEAFF.

This sequence joins TRBV5-1 and TRBJ2-3; TCRdb's assignment of TRBD1 cannot be checked, as there is no DNA. Per germline, CDR1 SGHRS and CDR2 YFSETQ. The CDR3 is made up of 16 amino acids. CDR3 region: CASSTSPGQGSDTQYF.

This chain uses TRBV6-1 with TRBJ2-3; TCRdb picks TRBD1, but there is no DNA to check that call. The CDR3 is made up of 14 amino acids. The germline gives CDR1 MNHNS, CDR2 SASEGT. Here the CDR3 reads CASSGEIDPQEQYF.

The V and J genes are TRBV14 and TRBJ2-1; lacking DNA, the TRBD2 call made by TCRdb goes unchecked. The CDR3 is 12 amino acids. Germline V CDR1 and CDR2: SGHDN, FVKESK. The CDR3: CASSGLAFEQFF.